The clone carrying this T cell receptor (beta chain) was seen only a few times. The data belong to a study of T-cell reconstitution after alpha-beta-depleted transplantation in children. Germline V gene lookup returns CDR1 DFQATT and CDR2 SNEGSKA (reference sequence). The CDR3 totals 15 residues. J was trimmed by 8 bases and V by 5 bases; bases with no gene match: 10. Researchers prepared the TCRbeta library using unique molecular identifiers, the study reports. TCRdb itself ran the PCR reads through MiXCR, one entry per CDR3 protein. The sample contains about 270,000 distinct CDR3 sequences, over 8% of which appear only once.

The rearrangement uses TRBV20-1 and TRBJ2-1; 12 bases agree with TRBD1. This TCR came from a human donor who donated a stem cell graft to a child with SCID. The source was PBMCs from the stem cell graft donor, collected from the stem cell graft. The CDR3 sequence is CSASTGTGGFDEQFF. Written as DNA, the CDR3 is TGCAGTGCTTCGACCGGGACAGGGGGCTTTGATGAGCAGTTCTTC.